This T cell receptor (beta chain) was identified during a study of T cell changes during pregnancy in multiple sclerosis. The ends lost 4 bases at V and 6 bases at J; junction bases unmatched: 4. Germline values: CDR1 SGHTA, CDR2 FQGNSA. This CDR3 is built from 16 residues. Profiled with immunoSEQ multiplex PCR; TCRdb holds only in-frame clones, not every one. The data show fewer than 70,000 clones, roughly 92% seen once. The chain is built from TRBV7-2 and TRBJ2-3; 16 bases map to TRBD2. The sequencing here drew on peripheral blood, taken in the second trimester of pregnancy. This receptor was taken from a female donor with multiple sclerosis, enrolled in a pregnancy study. DNA of the CDR3: TGTGCCAGCAGCTCGAGGGGACTAGCGGGAGGGGATACGCAGTATTTT. Translating gives CASSSRGLAGGDTQYF.